The 24 T cell receptor beta chains reported below all come from one sample, sequenced in a study of T-cell memory formation after mild COVID-19. TCRdb re-called the 5' RACE reads through MiXCR, storing one row per CDR3 protein. The data contain around 390,000 distinct CDR3 sequences, roughly 15% of them singletons. The sequencing sample was made of PBMCs or a T cell subset sorted from them (not recorded which). The source is a man aged 18 to 29 who had mild COVID-19 (a few samples of this study predate the infection). Cell type and time point are not known.

The chain links TRBV24-1 to TRBJ2-3; D is tentatively TRBD1 or TRBD2 (5 bases each). Germline V lookup: CDR1 KGHDR, CDR2 SFDVKD. The V and J ends lost 3 bases and 4 bases respectively, with 16 bases between them. The CDR3 is made up of 16 amino acids. The CDR3 bases are TGTGCCACCAGTGATGCGGACCCGGGGCACGCAGATACGCAGTATTTT. This sequence encodes CATSDADPGHADTQYF.

The V gene is TRBV6-5, the J gene TRBJ2-1; unclear D gene. V was shortened by 0 bases and J by 7 bases, with 22 bases between the two germline ends. Germline loops: CDR1 MNHEY, CDR2 SVGAGI. The length of the CDR3 is 18 residues. CDR3: CASSYSKYAATYGNEQFF. For the CDR3, the DNA is TGTGCCAGCAGTTACTCGAAATATGCGGCTACCTATGGAAATGAGCAGTTCTTC.

This clonotype was seen only a few times. This rearrangement joins TRBV18 to TRBJ2-5; maybe TRBD2 (5 bases). The CDR3 has 14 amino acids. Trimming took off 0 bases at V and 1 base at J, with 6 bases between the two ends. CDR1 is KGHSH and CDR2 is LQKENI in the germline V gene. Here the CDR3 reads CASSPPEGQETQYF. The CDR3 nucleotides are TGTGCCAGCTCACCACCAGAGGGCCAAGAGACCCAGTACTTC. Together with reference TRBV18 and TRBJ2-5, the CDR3 gives the full variable domain: NAGVMQNPRHLVRRRGQEARLRCSPMKGHSHVYWYRQLPEEGLKFMVYLQKENIIDESGMPKERFSAEFPKEGPSILRIQQVVRGDSAAYFCASSPPEGQETQYFGPGTRLLVL.

Only a few counts were recorded for this clonotype. The rearrangement joins TRBV28 to TRBJ2-3; TRBD1 matches 7 bases. With 7 bases clipped from V and 5 bases from J, the junction kept 12 bases outside the gene matches. Germline V CDR1 and CDR2: MDHEN, SYDVKM. There are 15 residues in the CDR3. The CDR3 loop reads CASTGLGGAVDTQYF. CDR3 sequence (DNA): TGTGCCAGCACAGGGTTAGGGGGCGCGGTAGATACGCAGTATTTT.

Only a few counts were recorded for this clonotype. The J gene is TRBJ1-2, the V gene TRBV5-1; D gene uncertain. The CDR3 totals 13 residues. V shed 0 bases and J shed 5 bases, with 8 bases lying between them. Germline V gene data show CDR1 as SGHRS and CDR2 as YFSETQ. The CDR3 protein is CASSLVRQYGYTF. CDR3 nucleotide sequence: TGCGCCAGCAGCTTGGTACGGCAGTATGGCTACACCTTC.

The V and J genes are TRBV12-3 or TRBV12-4 and TRBJ2-1; D is possibly TRBD1 (5 bases). This CDR3 comprises 14 residues. V gave up 8 bases and J gave up 4 bases, with 15 bases separating them. The CDR3 region has the DNA TGTGCCAGCTCGTTCTCCGACAGATACAATGAGCAGTTCTTC. Translation gives CASSFSDRYNEQFF.

This clonotype was detected a few times. The chain carries TRBV5-1 and TRBJ2-7; D gene unclear. CDR1 is SGHRS and CDR2 is YFSETQ in the germline V gene. The V gene lost 0 bases and the J gene lost 6 bases, with 16 bases spanning the gap. The CDR3 runs 15 residues. CDR3 sequence reads: CASSLVRSPGGEQYF. DNA of the CDR3: TGCGCCAGCAGCTTGGTCAGATCCCCGGGCGGCGAGCAGTACTTC.

This clonotype showed up many times. The chain is built from TRBV5-1 and TRBJ2-6; D gene ambiguous. Germline-derived CDR1 and CDR2 are SGHRS and YFSETQ. CDR3 length: 13 residues. The V and J ends lost 0 bases and 2 bases respectively, with 0 bases between them. CDR3 loop: CASSLAGANVLTF. The CDR3 DNA follows: TGCGCCAGCAGCTTGGCTGGGGCCAACGTCCTGACTTTC.

This clonotype appeared once. V usage is TRBV27 and J usage is TRBJ2-3, with 8 bases aligning to TRBD2. Germline V gene data show CDR1 as MNHEY and CDR2 as SMNVEV (reference sequence). V was pared by 6 bases and J by 2 bases, with 10 bases of the junction left unmatched. This CDR3 has 16 residues. The CDR3 coding sequence is TGTGCCAGCAGCCTAAGGCCCGGGGGGGTCACAGATACGCAGTATTTT. Residues: CASSLRPGGVTDTQYF.

In this sample, this clonotype turned up once. This chain links TRBV9 with TRBJ2-6, with 8 nucleotides matching TRBD1. Trimming removed 3 bases from V and 0 bases from J; junction bases left unmatched: 8. CDR3 length equals 18 residues. The germline CDR1 and CDR2 sequences are SGDLS and YYNGEE. CDR3 in amino acids: CASSAQGAGGSGANVLTF. CDR3 nucleotides: TGTGCCAGCAGCGCCCAGGGGGCAGGAGGCTCTGGGGCCAACGTCCTGACTTTC.

The chain joins TRBV6-5 to TRBJ1-1, with a weak D call TRBD1 (6 bases). The V and J ends lost 5 bases and 0 bases respectively, with 10 bases between them. Germline V gene lookup returns CDR1 MNHEY and CDR2 SVGAGI. CDR3 length: 14 residues. The CDR3 sequence is CASSNNRVNTEAFF. The CDR3 coding sequence is TGTGCCAGCAGTAACAACAGGGTGAACACTGAAGCTTTCTTT.

This chain uses TRBV12-3 or TRBV12-4 with TRBJ1-5, with D possibly TRBD1 on 5 matching bases. V lost 4 bases and J 4 bases, leaving 14 bases between the germline ends. CDR3 length: 15 residues. CDR3 in DNA: TGTGCCAGCAGTTGGTTGGGGGAGGGGAATCAGCCCCAGCATTTT. It yields the protein CASSWLGEGNQPQHF.

The V and J genes are TRBV7-2 and TRBJ2-7; possibly TRBD2 for D (7 bases). Trimming pared 1 base from V and 6 bases from J, leaving 16 bases between. Germline V lookup: CDR1 SGHTA, CDR2 FQGNSA. CDR3 length equals 15 residues. The DNA of the CDR3 is TGTGCCAGCAGCTTAGGGGGGGGCCTCAATGCCGAGCAGTACTTC. As protein: CASSLGGGLNAEQYF.

The chain recombines TRBV6-2 or TRBV6-3 with TRBJ1-1; 7 nucleotides agree with TRBD1. The germline V gene encodes CDR1 MNHEY and CDR2 SVGEGT. CDR3 length: 14 residues. Trimming took 8 bases from V and 4 from J; bases not matched to a gene: 10. This chain's CDR3 is CASRNRGGSTEAFF. The CDR3 DNA reads TGTGCCAGCCGCAACAGGGGAGGGAGCACTGAAGCTTTCTTT.

This clonotype was observed a few times. This chain links TRBV7-2 with TRBJ2-2; 10 positions match TRBD2. The CDR3 has 17 residues. CDR1 SGHTA and CDR2 FQGNSA come from the germline V gene. Losses at the gene ends were 1 base for V and 0 bases for J; bases not matched to a gene: 2. The CDR3 sequence: CASSLDTSGANTGELFF. CDR3 sequence (DNA): TGTGCCAGCAGCTTAGATACTAGCGGGGCGAACACCGGGGAGCTGTTTTTT.

The chain recombines TRBV5-1 with TRBJ2-5; 11 bases are a match to TRBD2. The CDR3 totals 16 residues. Germline V CDR1 and CDR2: SGHRS, YFSETQ. V was clipped by 3 bases and J by 4 bases; unmatched bases: 8. The CDR3 DNA reads as TGCGCCAGCAGCTATAGCGGGGGGGCCTCAGGAGAGACCCAGTACTTC. Its translation is CASSYSGGASGETQYF.

This clonotype was seen only a few times. CDR3 sequence (DNA): TGTGCCAGCAGCTTATACTCGCCGACCTTAAACACCGGGGAGCTGTTTTTT. It specifies CASSLYSPTLNTGELFF. The chain carries TRBV7-2 and TRBJ2-2; no firm D call. Germline CDR1 and CDR2: SGHTA and FQGNSA. The CDR3 loop spans 17 amino acids. V lost 2 bases to trimming and J lost 2 bases, with 15 bases between them.

The V call is TRBV4-2, the J call TRBJ1-1; no definite D call. The germline V gene encodes CDR1 LGHNA and CDR2 YNFKEQ. The CDR3 extends over 13 amino acids. Trimming pared 0 bases from V and 6 bases from J, leaving 8 bases between. The CDR3 sequence is CASSQDEGAEAFF. The CDR3, as DNA: TGTGCCAGCAGCCAAGATGAGGGCGCTGAAGCTTTCTTT.

The DNA for the CDR3 is TGTGCCAGCAGTCCCTTTGCTGAGCAGTTCTTC. It codes for CASSPFAEQFF. The chain carries TRBV6-2 or TRBV6-3 and TRBJ2-1; D is uncertain. The CDR3 has 11 amino acids. The germline gives CDR1 MNHEY, CDR2 SVGEGT. Trimming removed 5 bases from V and 9 bases from J, with 8 bases in between.

In its sample, this clonotype was seen a few times. The V call is TRBV27, the J call TRBJ1-5; 9 positions match TRBD1. Germline V gives CDR1 MNHEY, CDR2 SMNVEV (reference sequence). J was trimmed by 4 bases and V by 6 bases; bases with no gene match: 4. CDR3 length: 14 amino acids. CDR3: CASRKTGGNQPQHF. CDR3 nucleotide sequence: TGTGCCAGCAGGAAGACAGGGGGGAATCAGCCCCAGCATTTT.

This clonotype was seen a handful of times. This rearrangement joins TRBV29-1 to TRBJ2-7; D call uncertain. V was trimmed by 2 bases and J by 2 bases, leaving 10 bases between them. Germline V gives CDR1 SQVTM, CDR2 ANQGSEA. The CDR3 loop spans 13 amino acids. CDR3 nucleotide sequence: TGCAGCGTTGAAATTGGGAACCCCTACGAGCAGTACTTC. Its protein product is CSVEIGNPYEQYF.

The V call is TRBV5-1, the J call TRBJ2-5; 9 bases map to TRBD2. Germline V gene sequence: CDR1 SGHRS, CDR2 YFSETQ. The ends lost 5 bases at V and 4 bases at J; junction bases unmatched: 6. This CDR3 contains 14 residues. The CDR3 nucleotides read TGCGCCAGCAGTCCCAGAGCGGGGGGAGAGACCCAGTACTTC. Translating gives CASSPRAGGETQYF.

DNA of the CDR3: TGTGCCAGCGGAAAAACAGGGACAGCCAAAAACATTCAGTACTTC. This gives the protein CASGKTGTAKNIQYF. The chain is built from TRBV12-3 or TRBV12-4 and TRBJ2-4, with D possibly TRBD1 on 6 matching bases. This CDR3 has 15 amino acids. V lost 8 bases and J lost 0, with 14 bases in between.

This clonotype was found a few times. The genes are TRBV12-3 or TRBV12-4 and TRBJ1-2; D remains unclear. V was pared by 7 bases and J by 1 base, with 16 bases between. The CDR3 length is 15 residues. Here the CDR3 DNA reads TGTGCCAGCACCTCGGTGGAGGCGCTTAACTATGGCTACACCTTC. Encoded protein: CASTSVEALNYGYTF.